This T cell receptor beta chain came from a study of regulatory T cells in long-lasting Graves disease. Assembly of TCR beta libraries relied on iRepertoire HTBI primers together with Arm-PCR of CDR3 regions. In TCRdb, the multiplex PCR reads were re-called with MiXCR into one record per CDR3 protein. Among 400,000 or so distinct CDR3 sequences, about a quarter were seen once, and the ten largest hold roughly 30%. The time point was: persistent/refractory GD, antithyroid drugs over 5 years with positive TRAb. Extracted PBMC RNA gave rise to the TCR library. In germline, CDR1 is LGHNA, CDR2 YNFKEQ. The V and J ends lost 0 bases and 3 bases respectively, with 14 bases between them. The CDR3 spans 16 residues.

The source material was peripheral blood mononuclear cells (PBMCs), sampled when the disease was refractory, from a patient treated with antithyroid drugs. The sequence was collected from a female donor with Graves disease. The chain employs TRBV4-2 and TRBJ1-2, with a weak D call TRBD1 (6 bases). The CDR3 region is CASSQDLGGGDYGYTF. The CDR3 DNA sequence: TGTGCCAGCAGCCAAGATCTCGGAGGGGGGGACTATGGCTACACCTTC.